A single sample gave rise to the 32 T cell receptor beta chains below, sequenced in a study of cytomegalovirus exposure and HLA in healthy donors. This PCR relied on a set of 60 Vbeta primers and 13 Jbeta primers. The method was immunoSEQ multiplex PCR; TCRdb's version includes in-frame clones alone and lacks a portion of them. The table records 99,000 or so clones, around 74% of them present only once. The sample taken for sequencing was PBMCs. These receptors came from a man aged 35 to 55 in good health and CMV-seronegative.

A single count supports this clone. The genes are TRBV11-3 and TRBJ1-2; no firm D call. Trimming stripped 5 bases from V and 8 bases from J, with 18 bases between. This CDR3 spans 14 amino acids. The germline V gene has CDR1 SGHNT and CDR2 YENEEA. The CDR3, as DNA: TGTGCCAGCAGCCCTCCCCGGGTCGCGGGGGGCTACACCTTC. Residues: CASSPPRVAGGYTF.

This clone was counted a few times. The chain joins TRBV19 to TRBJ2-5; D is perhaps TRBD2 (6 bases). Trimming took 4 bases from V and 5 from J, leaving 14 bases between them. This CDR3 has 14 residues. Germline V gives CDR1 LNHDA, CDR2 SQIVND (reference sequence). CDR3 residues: CASSSTGLLETQYF. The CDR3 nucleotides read TGTGCCAGTAGTAGCACGGGACTGCTTGAGACCCAGTACTTC.

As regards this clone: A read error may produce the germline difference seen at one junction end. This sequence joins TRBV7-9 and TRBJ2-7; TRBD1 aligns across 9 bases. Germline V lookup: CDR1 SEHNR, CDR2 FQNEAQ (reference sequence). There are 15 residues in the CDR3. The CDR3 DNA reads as TGTGCCAGCAGCTCAGGGACAGGGCTTGACTCCGATCAGAACTTC. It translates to CASSSGTGLDSDQNF.

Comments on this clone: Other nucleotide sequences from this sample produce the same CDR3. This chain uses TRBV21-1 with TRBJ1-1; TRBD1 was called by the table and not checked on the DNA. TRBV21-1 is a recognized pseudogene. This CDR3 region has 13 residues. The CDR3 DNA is TGTGCCAGCAGAACGACAGGGAACACTGAAGCTTTCTTT. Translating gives CASRTTGNTEAFF.

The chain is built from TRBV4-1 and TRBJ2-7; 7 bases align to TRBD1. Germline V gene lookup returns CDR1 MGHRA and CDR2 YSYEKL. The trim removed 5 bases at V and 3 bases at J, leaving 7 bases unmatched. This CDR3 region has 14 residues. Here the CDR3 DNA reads TGCGCCAGCAGCTCTCGGGACAGCAACTACGAGCAGTACTTC. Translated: CASSSRDSNYEQYF.

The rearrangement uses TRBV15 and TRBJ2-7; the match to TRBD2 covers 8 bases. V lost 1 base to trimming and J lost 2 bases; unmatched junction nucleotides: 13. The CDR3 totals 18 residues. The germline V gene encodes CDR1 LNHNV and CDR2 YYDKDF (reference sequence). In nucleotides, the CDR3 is TGTGCCACCAGCAGAGGGGGGGTGATAGCGGGGCGTGCCTACGAGCAGTACTTC. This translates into CATSRGGVIAGRAYEQYF.

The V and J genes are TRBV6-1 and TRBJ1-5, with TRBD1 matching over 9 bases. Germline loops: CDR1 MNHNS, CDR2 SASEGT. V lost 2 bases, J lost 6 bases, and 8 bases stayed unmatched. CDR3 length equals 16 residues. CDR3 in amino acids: CASSEWGRGQGQPQHF. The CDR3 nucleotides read TGTGCCAGCAGTGAATGGGGCAGGGGACAGGGTCAGCCCCAGCATTTT.

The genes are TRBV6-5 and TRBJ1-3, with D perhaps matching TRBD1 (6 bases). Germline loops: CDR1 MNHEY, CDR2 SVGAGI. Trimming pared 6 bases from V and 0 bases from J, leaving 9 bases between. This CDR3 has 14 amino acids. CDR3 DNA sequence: TGTGCCAGCAGACGGGACACCTCTGGAAACACCATATATTTT. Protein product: CASRRDTSGNTIYF.

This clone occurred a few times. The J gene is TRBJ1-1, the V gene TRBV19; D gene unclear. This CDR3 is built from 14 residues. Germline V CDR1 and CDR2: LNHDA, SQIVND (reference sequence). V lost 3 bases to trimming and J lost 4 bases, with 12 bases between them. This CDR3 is CASSIGVPGTEAFF. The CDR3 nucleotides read TGTGCCAGTAGTATCGGAGTCCCCGGCACTGAAGCTTTCTTT. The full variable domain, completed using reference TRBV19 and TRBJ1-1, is DGGITQSPKYLFRKEGQNVTLSCEQNLNHDAMYWYRQDPGQGLRLIYYSQIVNDFQKGDIAEGYSVSREKKESFPLTVTSAQKNPTAFYLCASSIGVPGTEAFFGQGTRLTVV.

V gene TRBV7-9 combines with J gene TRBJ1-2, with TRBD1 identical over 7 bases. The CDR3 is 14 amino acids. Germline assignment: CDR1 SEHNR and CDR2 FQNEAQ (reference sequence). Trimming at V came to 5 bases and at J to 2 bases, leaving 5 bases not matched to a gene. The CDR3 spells CASSPGQPNYGYTF. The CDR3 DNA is TGTGCCAGCAGCCCGGGACAGCCGAACTATGGCTACACCTTC.

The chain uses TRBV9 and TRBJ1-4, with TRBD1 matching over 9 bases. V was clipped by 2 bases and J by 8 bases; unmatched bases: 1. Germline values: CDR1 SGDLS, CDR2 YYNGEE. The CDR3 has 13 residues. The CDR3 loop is CASSVDRGEKLFF. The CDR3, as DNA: TGTGCCAGCAGCGTCGACAGGGGGGAAAAACTGTTTTTT.

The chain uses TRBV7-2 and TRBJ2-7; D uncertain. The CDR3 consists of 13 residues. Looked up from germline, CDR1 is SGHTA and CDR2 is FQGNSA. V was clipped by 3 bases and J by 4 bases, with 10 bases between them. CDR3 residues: CASSLSTIYEQYF. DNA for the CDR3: TGTGCCAGCAGCTTGTCCACTATTTACGAGCAGTACTTC.

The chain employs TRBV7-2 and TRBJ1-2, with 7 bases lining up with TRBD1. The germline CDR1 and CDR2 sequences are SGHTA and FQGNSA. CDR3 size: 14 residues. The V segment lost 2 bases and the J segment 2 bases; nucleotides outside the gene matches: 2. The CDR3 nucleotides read TGTGCCAGCAGCTTACCCAGGGGGAACTATGGCTACACCTTC. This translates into CASSLPRGNYGYTF.

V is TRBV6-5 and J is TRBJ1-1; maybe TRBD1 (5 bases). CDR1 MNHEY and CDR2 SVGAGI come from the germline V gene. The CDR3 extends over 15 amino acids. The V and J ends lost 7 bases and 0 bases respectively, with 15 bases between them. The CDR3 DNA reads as TGTGCCAGCACCATCTCGGGGGGGATGAACACTGAAGCTTTCTTT. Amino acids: CASTISGGMNTEAFF.

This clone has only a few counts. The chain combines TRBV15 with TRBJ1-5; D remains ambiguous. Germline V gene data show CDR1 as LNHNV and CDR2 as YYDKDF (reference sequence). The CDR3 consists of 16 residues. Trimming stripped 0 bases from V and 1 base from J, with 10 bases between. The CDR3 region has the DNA TGTGCCACCAGCAGAGAAGCTCGGGGAAGCAATCAGCCCCAGCATTTT. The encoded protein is CATSREARGSNQPQHF.

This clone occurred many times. Here the CDR3 reads CASSLVGIGTGGASYEQYF. The CDR3, as DNA: TGTGCCAGCAGCTTAGTAGGAATCGGGACAGGGGGCGCTAGTTACGAGCAGTACTTC. V and J are TRBV7-8 and TRBJ2-7; 12 nucleotides align to TRBD1. The CDR3 is 19 residues long. Germline assignment: CDR1 SGHVS and CDR2 FQNEAQ. J lost 4 bases, V lost 1 base, and 14 bases had no gene match.

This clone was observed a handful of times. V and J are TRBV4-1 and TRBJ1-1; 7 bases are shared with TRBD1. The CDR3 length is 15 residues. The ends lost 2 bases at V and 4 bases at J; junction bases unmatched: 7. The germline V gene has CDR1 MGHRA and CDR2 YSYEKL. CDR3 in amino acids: CASSQQTGSPTEAFF. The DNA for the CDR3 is TGCGCCAGCAGCCAACAGACAGGGTCTCCCACTGAAGCTTTCTTT.

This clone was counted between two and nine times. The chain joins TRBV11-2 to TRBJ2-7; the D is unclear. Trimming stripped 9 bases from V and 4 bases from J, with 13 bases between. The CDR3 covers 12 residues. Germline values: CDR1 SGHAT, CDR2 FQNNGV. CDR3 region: CASLYSVYEQYF. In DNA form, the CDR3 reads TGTGCCAGTCTTTATTCCGTATACGAGCAGTACTTC.

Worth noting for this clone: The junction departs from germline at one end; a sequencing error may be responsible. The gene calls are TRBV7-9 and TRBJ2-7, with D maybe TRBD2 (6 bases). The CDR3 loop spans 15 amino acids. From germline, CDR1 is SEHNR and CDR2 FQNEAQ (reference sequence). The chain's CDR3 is CSSSLVGGHSYEQYF. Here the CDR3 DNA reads TGTTCCAGCAGCTTAGTCGGAGGGCATTCCTACGAGCAGTACTTC.

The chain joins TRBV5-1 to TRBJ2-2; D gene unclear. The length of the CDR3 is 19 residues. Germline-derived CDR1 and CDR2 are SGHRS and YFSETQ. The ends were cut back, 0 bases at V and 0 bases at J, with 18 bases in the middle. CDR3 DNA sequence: TGCGCCAGCAGCTTGGGACTTCTAAAGAGTGCCGCGAACACCGGGGAGCTGTTTTTT. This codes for CASSLGLLKSAANTGELFF.

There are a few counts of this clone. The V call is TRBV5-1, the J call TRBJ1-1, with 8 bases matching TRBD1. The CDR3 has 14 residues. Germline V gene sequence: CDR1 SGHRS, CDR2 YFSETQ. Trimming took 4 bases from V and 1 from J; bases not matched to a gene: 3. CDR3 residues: CASSDRGPNTEAFF. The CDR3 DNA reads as TGCGCCAGCAGCGACAGGGGCCCGAACACTGAAGCTTTCTTT. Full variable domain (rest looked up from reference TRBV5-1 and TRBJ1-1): KAGVTQTPRYLIKTRGQQVTLSCSPISGHRSVSWYQQTPGQGLQFLFEYFSETQRNKGNFPGRFSGRQFSNSRSEMNVSTLELGDSALYLCASSDRGPNTEAFFGQGTRLTVV.

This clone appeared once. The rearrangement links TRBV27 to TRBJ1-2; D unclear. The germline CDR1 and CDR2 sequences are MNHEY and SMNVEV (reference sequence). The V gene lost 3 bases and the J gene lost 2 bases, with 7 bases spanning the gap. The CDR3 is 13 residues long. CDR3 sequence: CASSLNRNYGYTF. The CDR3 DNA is TGTGCCAGCAGTTTGAACAGAAACTATGGCTACACCTTC.

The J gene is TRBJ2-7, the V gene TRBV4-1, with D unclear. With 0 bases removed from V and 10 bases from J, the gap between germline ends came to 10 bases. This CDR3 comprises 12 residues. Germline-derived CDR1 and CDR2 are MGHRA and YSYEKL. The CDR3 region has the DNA TGCGCCAGCAGCCAAGAGGGTCAGGCACAGTACTTC. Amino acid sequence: CASSQEGQAQYF.

CDR3 region: CASSESRGPGELFF. CDR3 DNA: TGTGCCAGCAGTGAAAGCAGGGGGCCCGGGGAGCTGTTTTTT. V usage is TRBV2 and J usage is TRBJ2-2; 8 bases align to TRBD1. V trimming: 2 bases; J trimming: 6 bases; junction bases outside the gene matches: 2. This CDR3 is 14 amino acids long. Germline CDR1 reads SNHLY; CDR2 reads FYNNEI.

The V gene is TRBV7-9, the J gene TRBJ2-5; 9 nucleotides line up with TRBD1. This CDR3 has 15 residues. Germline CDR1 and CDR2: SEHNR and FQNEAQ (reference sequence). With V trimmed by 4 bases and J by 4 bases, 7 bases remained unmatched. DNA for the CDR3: TGTGCCAGCAGCTCCCGGGACAGGGAACGAGAGACCCAGTACTTC. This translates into CASSSRDRERETQYF.

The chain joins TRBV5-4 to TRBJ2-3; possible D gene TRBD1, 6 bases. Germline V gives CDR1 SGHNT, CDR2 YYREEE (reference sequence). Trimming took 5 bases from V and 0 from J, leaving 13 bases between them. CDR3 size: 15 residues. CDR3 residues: CASRPQGTSTDTQYF. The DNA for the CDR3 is TGTGCCAGCAGACCACAGGGTACTAGCACAGATACGCAGTATTTT.

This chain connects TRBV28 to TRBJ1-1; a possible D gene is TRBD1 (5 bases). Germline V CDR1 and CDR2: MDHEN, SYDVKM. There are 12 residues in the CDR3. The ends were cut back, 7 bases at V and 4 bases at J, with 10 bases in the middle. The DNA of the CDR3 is TGTGCCAGCACCGGGGGGGTCACTGAAGCTTTCTTT. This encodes CASTGGVTEAFF.

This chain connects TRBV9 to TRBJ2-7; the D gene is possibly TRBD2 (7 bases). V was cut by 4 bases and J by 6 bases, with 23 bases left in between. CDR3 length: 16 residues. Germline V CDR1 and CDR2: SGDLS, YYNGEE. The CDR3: CASSPLGGGADAEQYF. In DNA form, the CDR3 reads TGTGCCAGCAGCCCCCTGGGTGGGGGGGCCGATGCCGAGCAGTACTTC.

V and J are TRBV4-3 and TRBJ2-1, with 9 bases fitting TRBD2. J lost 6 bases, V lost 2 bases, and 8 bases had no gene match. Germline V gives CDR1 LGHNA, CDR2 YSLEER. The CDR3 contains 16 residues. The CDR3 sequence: CASSQFGGGAGNEQFF. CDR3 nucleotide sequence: TGCGCCAGCAGCCAATTCGGCGGGGGGGCGGGCAATGAGCAGTTCTTC.

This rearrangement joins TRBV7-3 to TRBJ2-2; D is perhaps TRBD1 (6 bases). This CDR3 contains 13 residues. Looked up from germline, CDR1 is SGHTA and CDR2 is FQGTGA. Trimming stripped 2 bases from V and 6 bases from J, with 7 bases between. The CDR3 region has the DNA TGTGCCAGCAGCTTACAGGGGTCCGGGGAGCTGTTTTTT. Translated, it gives CASSLQGSGELFF.

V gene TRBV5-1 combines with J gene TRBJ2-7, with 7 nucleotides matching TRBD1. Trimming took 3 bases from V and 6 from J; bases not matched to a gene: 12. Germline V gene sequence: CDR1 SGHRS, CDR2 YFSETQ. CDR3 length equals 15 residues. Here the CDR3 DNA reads TGCGCCAGCAGCTACCAAAGACAGGGCTCGGGCGAGCAGTACTTC. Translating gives CASSYQRQGSGEQYF.

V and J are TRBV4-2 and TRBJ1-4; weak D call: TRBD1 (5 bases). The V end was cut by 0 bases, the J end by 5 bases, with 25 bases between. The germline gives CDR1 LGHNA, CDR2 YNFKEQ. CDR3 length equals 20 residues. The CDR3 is CASSQDLGIGAIRPNEKLFF. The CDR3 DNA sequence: TGTGCCAGCAGCCAAGATTTAGGGATTGGGGCCATCAGACCCAATGAAAAACTGTTTTTT.